The next 14 T cell receptor beta chains were all read from a single sample in a study of cytomegalovirus exposure and HLA in healthy donors. Primers included in the PCR were 60 Vbeta and 13 Jbeta primers. Method: immunoSEQ multiplex PCR; TCRdb's copy keeps in-frame clones and lacks some. Found here are over 95,000 clones, approximately 80% of them singletons; the top ten hold roughly 11%. Sequenced input: PBMCs. The receptors here all came from a man in his forties or fifties in good health and CMV-seropositive.

The chain couples TRBV7-2 to TRBJ1-1; TRBD1 might be the D (6 bases). This CDR3 spans 14 amino acids. The V end was cut by 1 base, the J end by 5 bases, with 11 bases between. Germline assignment: CDR1 SGHTA and CDR2 FQGNSA. CDR3 in amino acids: CASSLEGGETEAFF. DNA of the CDR3: TGTGCCAGCAGCTTAGAAGGGGGGGAAACTGAAGCTTTCTTT.

This clone was counted only a few times. The V gene is TRBV7-2, the J gene TRBJ1-2; weak D call: TRBD1 (6 bases). The CDR3 totals 16 residues. Germline V CDR1 and CDR2: SGHTA, FQGNSA. Trimming removed 4 bases at V and 6 bases at J, with 21 bases between. CDR3 protein: CASSSPQRGGDDGYTF. CDR3 nucleotide sequence: TGTGCCAGCAGCTCCCCTCAGAGGGGGGGTGACGATGGCTACACCTTC.

The chain has TRBV14 and TRBJ2-3; no clear D gene. The CDR3 length is 14 residues. In germline, CDR1 is SGHDN, CDR2 FVKESK. Trimming took off 0 bases at V and 3 bases at J, with 7 bases between the two ends. CDR3 sequence: CASSQEYETDTQYF. CDR3 DNA: TGTGCCAGCAGCCAAGAGTACGAGACAGATACGCAGTATTTT.

This clone was seen a handful of times. V gene TRBV7-9 combines with J gene TRBJ2-5; the match to TRBD2 covers 10 bases. CDR1 and CDR2 (germline): SEHNR, FQNEAQ (reference sequence). The V gene end was trimmed by 6 bases and the J gene end by 7 bases; junction bases not matched to a gene: 2. The CDR3 consists of 12 residues. Here the CDR3 DNA reads TGTGCCAGCAGTCCTAGCGGGGGGACCCAGTACTTC. Translation gives CASSPSGGTQYF.

This chain links TRBV29-1 with TRBJ2-1; the D gene is possibly TRBD1 (6 bases). The CDR3 consists of 15 residues. Germline CDR1 and CDR2: SQVTM and ANQGSEA. Trimming left V 3 bases short and J 0 bases short, with 12 bases between. CDR3 bases: TGCAGCGTTGAGGGGGCTAGGGGCTCCTACAATGAGCAGTTCTTC. Its protein product is CSVEGARGSYNEQFF.

The chain couples TRBV5-1 to TRBJ2-1; 9 bases line up with TRBD1. Trimming took 2 bases from V and 5 from J; bases not matched to a gene: 14. CDR1 and CDR2 from the germline V gene are SGHRS and YFSETQ. The CDR3 runs to 18 residues. In DNA form, the CDR3 reads TGCGCCAGCAGCTTACTTCCGGGACAGGGAACGAGGAACAATGAGCAGTTCTTC. Its protein product is CASSLLPGQGTRNNEQFF.

V and J are TRBV25-1 and TRBJ2-3, with a possible D match to TRBD1 (5 bases). The V gene's germline CDR1 is MGHDK and CDR2 SYGVNS. The CDR3 is 14 amino acids. The V end lost 5 bases, the J end lost 2 bases, and 11 bases lay between the germline ends. CDR3 loop: CASSSLRDTDTQYF. In nucleotides, the CDR3 is TGTGCCAGCAGTTCCCTCAGGGACACAGATACGCAGTATTTT.

The chain is built from TRBV27 and TRBJ1-1; 11 nucleotides align to TRBD1. From germline, CDR1 is MNHEY and CDR2 SMNVEV (reference sequence). The CDR3 contains 17 residues. V dropped 5 bases and J dropped 0; count of bases not matched to a gene: 8. The CDR3 DNA reads as TGTGCCAGCAGTCCCGGACAGGGGGCTGGTCTGAACACTGAAGCTTTCTTT. Its translation is CASSPGQGAGLNTEAFF.

This clone was detected only once. The genes are TRBV18 and TRBJ2-4; weak D call: TRBD1 (6 bases). Deletions cut 0 bases from V and 1 base from J, with 13 bases between. Germline V lookup: CDR1 KGHSH, CDR2 LQKENI. This CDR3 region has 17 residues. CDR3 amino acids: CASSPPAGGFAKNIQYF. As DNA, the CDR3 is TGTGCCAGCTCACCACCGGCTGGGGGCTTTGCCAAAAACATTCAGTACTTC. The whole variable domain, filled in from reference TRBV18 and TRBJ2-4, reads NAGVMQNPRHLVRRRGQEARLRCSPMKGHSHVYWYRQLPEEGLKFMVYLQKENIIDESGMPKERFSAEFPKEGPSILRIQQVVRGDSAAYFCASSPPAGGFAKNIQYFGAGTRLSVL.

This clone was counted only a few times. The rearrangement uses TRBV5-1 and TRBJ2-7, with 11 positions matching TRBD2. Trimming took 4 bases from V and 4 from J; bases not matched to a gene: 4. Per the germline V gene, CDR1 is SGHRS and CDR2 is YFSETQ. The CDR3 runs 14 residues. The CDR3 region is CASSPGTSGYEQYF. The CDR3 DNA is TGCGCCAGCAGCCCCGGGACTAGCGGTTACGAGCAGTACTTC.

The rearrangement links TRBV19 to TRBJ2-7; tentatively, D is TRBD1 (5 bases). The germline CDR1 and CDR2 sequences are LNHDA and SQIVND (reference sequence). Trimming removed 4 bases from V and 1 base from J, with 8 bases in between. This CDR3 is built from 13 residues. CDR3 DNA sequence: TGTGCCAGTAGTACGACAGCTTCCTACGAGCAGTACTTC. It specifies CASSTTASYEQYF.

This chain connects TRBV10-3 to TRBJ2-2; D is perhaps TRBD1 (6 bases). Germline assignment: CDR1 ENHRY and CDR2 SYGVKD. This CDR3 has 14 amino acids. V lost 8 bases, J lost 4 bases, and 14 bases lay in between. Written as DNA, the CDR3 is TGTGCCATCTCCAGGACAGAGTCCACCGGGGAGCTGTTTTTT. As protein: CAISRTESTGELFF.

The sample holds one count of this clone. The chain has TRBV18 and TRBJ2-7; 7 positions agree with TRBD1. Germline CDR1 is KGHSH and CDR2 is LQKENI. With 5 bases clipped from V and 7 bases from J, the junction kept 11 bases outside the gene matches. This CDR3 has 14 amino acids. The CDR3 reads CASSTSGGGWEQYF. The CDR3, as DNA: TGTGCCAGCTCAACCTCAGGGGGTGGTTGGGAGCAGTACTTC. The full variable domain, in which reference TRBV18 and TRBJ2-7 provide the parts outside the CDR3, is NAGVMQNPRHLVRRRGQEARLRCSPMKGHSHVYWYRQLPEEGLKFMVYLQKENIIDESGMPKERFSAEFPKEGPSILRIQQVVRGDSAAYFCASSTSGGGWEQYFGPGTRLTVT.

This clone was recorded only once. J is TRBJ2-2 and V is TRBV28; 7 nucleotides line up with TRBD1. Germline V CDR1 and CDR2: MDHEN, SYDVKM. J lost 4 bases, V lost 10 bases, and 12 bases had no gene match. The CDR3 runs to 15 residues. CDR3 DNA sequence: TGTGCCACCCATTCGACAGGGCGGGTCACCGGGGAGCTGTTTTTT. Translated: CATHSTGRVTGELFF.